The 25 T cell receptor beta chains below were found in one sample sequenced in a study of T cells in Graves' hyperthyroidism and ophthalmopathy. What was amplified from RNA transcripts were TCR beta CDR3 regions. HTBI primers drove first-round RT-PCR of the TCR CDR3. TCRdb passed the multiplex PCR reads through MiXCR, listing each CDR3 protein once. The repertoire consists of approximately 640,000 distinct CDR3 sequences, with around 15% occurring once and the leading ten covering about 14%. Sequencing was performed on blood. These TCRs come from a man in his forties or fifties with Graves' hyperthyroidism.

The chain joins TRBV18 to TRBJ2-7; D perhaps matches TRBD1 (5 bases). Germline V gives CDR1 KGHSH, CDR2 LQKENI. Trimming shortened V by 0 bases and J by 7 bases, and 16 bases separated the two germline ends. This CDR3 contains 15 residues. CDR3 amino acids: CASSPPQGNSREQYF. The DNA of the CDR3 is TGTGCCAGCTCACCACCCCAGGGAAATTCTAGAGAGCAGTACTTC.

The V and J genes are TRBV11-2 and TRBJ2-1, with TRBD2 identical over 7 bases. Germline values: CDR1 SGHAT, CDR2 FQNNGV. CDR3 length equals 18 residues. The ends lost 1 base at V and 5 bases at J; junction bases unmatched: 14. This chain's CDR3 is CASSLGPSGRILNNEQFF. DNA for the CDR3: TGTGCCAGCAGCTTAGGGCCTAGCGGCCGAATACTCAACAATGAGCAGTTCTTC.

This clonotype was recorded a few times. The genes are TRBV27 and TRBJ2-7, with no clear D. The V gene lost 7 bases and the J gene lost 5 bases, with 18 bases spanning the gap. The CDR3 loop spans 14 amino acids. Germline-derived CDR1 and CDR2 are MNHEY and SMNVEV (reference sequence). Here the CDR3 reads CASTPPGRRDEQYF. The CDR3 DNA is TGTGCCAGCACCCCCCCCGGACGGCGAGACGAGCAGTACTTC.

In this sample, this clonotype turned up many times. V gene TRBV7-9 combines with J gene TRBJ2-7; perhaps TRBD1 as D (6 bases). Trimming shortened V by 2 bases and J by 4 bases, and 12 bases separated the two germline ends. CDR1 is SEHNR, CDR2 FQNEAQ, per germline (reference sequence). The CDR3 totals 14 residues. In nucleotides, the CDR3 is TGTGCCAGCAGCTTAATAGGGGGACCATACGAGCAGTACTTC. Its protein product is CASSLIGGPYEQYF. Variable domain in full (rest from reference TRBV7-9 and TRBJ2-7): DTGVSQNPRHKITKRGQNVTFRCDPISEHNRLYWYRQTLGQGPEFLTYFQNEAQLEKSRLLSDRFSAERPKGSFSTLEIQRTEQGDSAMYLCASSLIGGPYEQYFGPGTRLTVT.

This clonotype was counted only a few times. This could be a read error, since a much larger clone is one nucleotide away. The rearrangement joins TRBV7-2 to TRBJ1-2; 7 bases line up with TRBD1. The CDR3 runs to 13 residues. Trimming took 4 bases from V and 4 from J; bases not matched to a gene: 3. Per the germline V gene, CDR1 is SGHTA and CDR2 is FQGNSA. In DNA form, the CDR3 reads TGTGCCAGCAGCTCGGGACAGCGCTATGGCTACACCTTC. This sequence encodes CASSSGQRYGYTF. The full variable domain, its missing parts supplied by reference TRBV7-2 and TRBJ1-2, is GAGVSQSPSNKVTEKGKDVELRCDPISGHTALYWYRQSLGQGLEFLIYFQGNSAPDKSGLPSDRFSAERTGGSVSTLTIQRTQQEDSAVYLCASSSGQRYGYTFGSGTRLTVV.

The V and J genes are TRBV6-1 and TRBJ2-5, with 9 bases that match TRBD2. Germline trimming cut 10 bases from V and 5 bases from J; bases unmatched to any gene: 14. Germline CDR1 reads MNHNS; CDR2 reads SASEGT. The CDR3 totals 15 residues. The CDR3 nucleotides are TGTGCCACCATACCCAATAGCGGGAGAAGCGAGACCCAGTACTTC. Residues: CATIPNSGRSETQYF.

This clonotype showed up many times. This rearrangement joins TRBV10-3 to TRBJ1-2, with 9 bases identical to TRBD1. The ends lost 6 bases at V and 3 bases at J; junction bases unmatched: 11. Germline-derived CDR1 and CDR2 are ENHRY and SYGVKD. The CDR3 has 16 residues. The CDR3 loop reads CAISTLDRGGDYGYTF. The CDR3 nucleotides are TGTGCCATCAGCACCTTGGACAGGGGTGGGGACTATGGCTACACCTTC.

There are many counts of this clonotype. The chain employs TRBV27 and TRBJ1-2, with unresolved D. The CDR3 loop spans 14 amino acids. Germline V lookup: CDR1 MNHEY, CDR2 SMNVEV (reference sequence). V lost 5 bases and J lost 0, with 10 bases in between. DNA for the CDR3: TGTGCCAGCAGTCCCTGGGGTCCTAACTATGGCTACACCTTC. Translated, it gives CASSPWGPNYGYTF.

In regard to this clonotype: Being one base from a much bigger clone, this may be a read error. CDR3 sequence reads: CASSGPSEAFF. As DNA, the CDR3 is TGTGCCAGCAGTGGACCCAGTGAAGCTTTCTTT. The chain combines TRBV2 with TRBJ1-1; D is uncertain. This CDR3 is 11 amino acids long. Trimming took off 4 bases at V and 7 bases at J, with 7 bases between the two ends. Germline CDR1 SNHLY, CDR2 FYNNEI.

This clonotype has a count of ten or more. This chain uses TRBV28 with TRBJ1-2; TRBD1 aligns across 8 bases. In germline, CDR1 is MDHEN, CDR2 SYDVKM. With 3 bases clipped from V and 6 bases from J, the junction kept 3 bases outside the gene matches. The CDR3 is 13 residues long. Here the CDR3 DNA reads TGTGCCAGCAGTTTTCGACAGGGGCATGGCTACACCTTC. It specifies CASSFRQGHGYTF.

At least ten counts were recorded for this clonotype. The chain recombines TRBV28 with TRBJ2-5; D is unresolved. Per germline, CDR1 MDHEN and CDR2 SYDVKM. V was cut by 4 bases and J by 5 bases, with 8 bases left in between. This CDR3 is 12 amino acids long. The CDR3 is CASSSSVETQYF. The CDR3 nucleotides are TGTGCCAGCAGTTCTAGTGTCGAGACCCAGTACTTC.

The chain couples TRBV30 to TRBJ1-3; no clear D. CDR1 and CDR2 (germline): GTSNPN, SVGIG (reference sequence). The CDR3 has 13 residues. V was shortened by 0 bases and J by 7 bases, with 10 bases between the two germline ends. CDR3 residues: CAWSVNGPNTIYF. The CDR3 region has the DNA TGTGCCTGGAGTGTAAACGGGCCGAACACCATATATTTT.

J is TRBJ2-7 and V is TRBV19; TRBD1 matches 7 bases. The CDR3 is made up of 15 amino acids. Germline CDR1 is LNHDA and CDR2 is SQIVND (reference sequence). V trimming: 3 bases; J trimming: 0 bases; junction bases outside the gene matches: 5. The CDR3 nucleotides are TGTGCCAGTAGTATCGTGCAGGGGGTCTCCTACGAGCAGTACTTC. This sequence encodes CASSIVQGVSYEQYF.

The chain joins TRBV4-1 to TRBJ1-4; no clear D gene. CDR1 is MGHRA and CDR2 is YSYEKL in the germline V gene. This CDR3 has 18 residues. V dropped 6 bases and J dropped 0 bases, with 20 bases sitting between them. As DNA, the CDR3 is TGCGCCAGCAGTTTGATACCAATGATCCGTGCAACTAATGAAAAACTGTTTTTT. Protein: CASSLIPMIRATNEKLFF.

There are many counts of this clonotype. The V and J genes are TRBV10-3 and TRBJ1-1, with D perhaps matching TRBD1 (5 bases). This CDR3 has 16 amino acids. The germline V gene has CDR1 ENHRY and CDR2 SYGVKD. Trimming took 0 bases from V and 1 from J, leaving 12 bases between them. CDR3 amino acids: CAISESGGGTNTEAFF. CDR3 coding DNA: TGTGCCATCAGTGAGTCCGGGGGGGGAACGAACACTGAAGCTTTCTTT.

There are many counts of this clonotype. The chain employs TRBV28 and TRBJ2-3; 7 bases agree with TRBD2. The CDR3 extends over 18 amino acids. Germline V CDR1 and CDR2: MDHEN, SYDVKM. The junction had 16 bases not matched to a gene; V was cut back by 7 bases and J by 0 bases. Here the CDR3 DNA reads TGTGCCAGCACTCCCGTCGCTCTAGCGGACCCTAGCACAGATACGCAGTATTTT. Translation gives CASTPVALADPSTDTQYF.

This clonotype has a handful of counts. The chain is built from TRBV5-4 and TRBJ2-5, with 13 positions matching TRBD2. V gave up 2 bases and J gave up 1 base; unmatched junction bases: 5. Germline CDR1 is SGHNT and CDR2 is YYREEE (reference sequence). CDR3 length equals 17 residues. The CDR3 DNA reads TGTGCCAGCAGCTTTACTAGCGGGAGGGCCCTCCAAGAGACCCAGTACTTC. Its protein product is CASSFTSGRALQETQYF. The full variable domain, completed using reference TRBV5-4 and TRBJ2-5, is ETGVTQSPTHLIKTRGQQVTLRCSSQSGHNTVSWYQQALGQGPQFIFQYYREEENGRGNFPPRFSGLQFPNYSSELNVNALELDDSALYLCASSFTSGRALQETQYFGPGTRLLVL.

This clonotype showed up many times. V is TRBV28 and J is TRBJ1-2, with D possibly being TRBD1 (5 bases). The germline V and J ends were trimmed by 4 bases and 8 bases, with 11 bases remaining between them. Germline loops: CDR1 MDHEN, CDR2 SYDVKM. This CDR3 spans 12 amino acids. CDR3 bases: TGTGCCAGCAGTTCGGACATTCGGGGCTACACCTTC. Its protein product is CASSSDIRGYTF.

The rearrangement joins TRBV12-3 or TRBV12-4 to TRBJ2-7; D is ambiguous. There are 17 residues in the CDR3. Trimming cost V 0 bases and J 0 bases, with 15 bases left between them. In DNA form, the CDR3 reads TGTGCCAGCAGTTTAGCGCCCGTCGGCGGTTTCTCCTACGAGCAGTACTTC. Protein sequence: CASSLAPVGGFSYEQYF.

The table lists this clonotype with a few counts. This chain links TRBV18 with TRBJ1-5, with 9 bases matching TRBD1. Germline CDR1 is KGHSH and CDR2 is LQKENI. This CDR3 comprises 17 residues. Trimming at V came to 0 bases and at J to 6 bases, leaving 9 bases not matched to a gene. CDR3 sequence (DNA): TGTGCCAGCTCACCACCCGGACAGGGGCCGTCTGGTCAGCCCCAGCATTTT. Protein sequence: CASSPPGQGPSGQPQHF.

Notes on this clonotype: The missing conserved phenylalanine or tryptophan at the end of this CDR3 makes a read error likely. This chain connects TRBV27 to TRBJ1-1, with 7 nucleotides matching TRBD1. CDR3 length: 15 residues. Germline values: CDR1 MNHEY, CDR2 SMNVEV (reference sequence). Trimming cost V 8 bases and J 1 base; bases outside gene matches: 10. The CDR3 bases are TGTGCCAGCGCCCGGGACAGCGGTGCGAACACTGAAGCTTTCATT. This encodes CASARDSGANTEAFI.

There are many counts of this clonotype. The CDR3 loop is CASRPLTGGGRQPQHF. CDR3 nucleotide sequence: TGTGCCAGCAGACCACTTACAGGGGGCGGACGACAGCCCCAGCATTTT. V gene TRBV28 combines with J gene TRBJ1-5; TRBD1 aligns across 9 bases. The CDR3 consists of 16 residues. Losses at the gene ends were 6 bases for V and 7 bases for J; bases not matched to a gene: 13. CDR1 is MDHEN and CDR2 is SYDVKM in the germline V gene.

This clonotype has a count of ten or more. The chain couples TRBV24-1 to TRBJ2-3, with D perhaps matching TRBD1 or TRBD2 (6 bases each). CDR3 length equals 16 residues. V was pared by 3 bases and J by 3 bases, with 15 bases between. Germline V gene data show CDR1 as KGHDR and CDR2 as SFDVKD. The CDR3 region has the DNA TGTGCCACCAGTGATCTACAGGGTGCGGGGACAGATACGCAGTATTTT. It specifies CATSDLQGAGTDTQYF.

The rearrangement joins TRBV7-9 to TRBJ1-1; no firm D call. Trimming removed 0 bases from V and 7 bases from J, with 3 bases in between. Germline CDR1 and CDR2: SEHNR and FQNEAQ (reference sequence). The length of the CDR3 is 11 residues. In DNA, the CDR3 is TGTGCCAGCAGCTTAGCGGTTGAAGCTTTCTTT. Its protein product is CASSLAVEAFF.

The rearrangement joins TRBV6-1 to TRBJ2-1, with unresolved D. V dropped 5 bases and J dropped 0 bases, with 17 bases sitting between them. This CDR3 region has 17 residues. From germline, CDR1 is MNHNS and CDR2 SASEGT. CDR3 sequence (DNA): TGTGCCAGCAGTACCAGCCGTCAGCCAAGCTCCTACAATGAGCAGTTCTTC. Translated, it gives CASSTSRQPSSYNEQFF.